Sequencing of this T cell receptor (beta chain) was carried out in a study of blood T cells in healthy people across ages. Per the germline V gene, CDR1 is LGHNA and CDR2 is YNFKEQ. CDR3 length equals 15 residues. V was clipped by 4 bases and J by 3 bases; unmatched bases: 6. A second about 7 to 12 cycle PCR used barcoded and J-beta primers. TCRdb itself ran the 5' RACE reads through MiXCR, one entry per CDR3 protein. The table records fewer than 900,000 distinct CDR3 sequences, over 45% of them present only once. Researchers collected approximately 9.5 milliliters of peripheral blood from every single donor.

V usage is TRBV4-2 and J usage is TRBJ2-7; 10 nucleotides line up with TRBD2. The sequenced material came from blood. The clonotype comes from a woman in her sixties or seventies in good health. The CDR3 sequence is CASSRPGTSDYEQYF. CDR3 DNA: TGTGCCAGCAGCCGCCCCGGGACTAGCGACTACGAGCAGTACTTC.